This T cell receptor (beta chain) was captured by sequencing in a study of cytomegalovirus exposure and HLA in healthy donors. Of note for this clone: The antigen is not known.

Whole-study results and caveats: Follow-up analysis found HLA locus-dependent TCR association rates, highest for DRB1 and lowest for HLA-C. Data from an earlier analysis indicated that most TCR beta V segments were productive either about 87% or about 30% of the time. HLA-A and HLA-B allele assignments for most subjects were reportedly predicted accurately using TCR beta sequences. Presence/absence analyses treated sequencing depth as roughly uniform across donors.

Germline V gene sequence: CDR1 SGHNT, CDR2 YYREEE (reference sequence). This CDR3 comprises 15 residues. Trimming removed 1 base from V and 0 bases from J, with 9 bases in between. The PCR made use of 60 Vbeta and 13 Jbeta primers. Libraries were prepared by immunoSEQ multiplex PCR; TCRdb keeps only in-frame clonotypes and omits some of them. Altogether some 170,000 clones are present, approximately 81% being singletons, with the ten largest covering 2% to 2.5%. The gene calls are TRBV5-4 and TRBJ2-3; D uncertain. Material for sequencing was PBMCs. The sequence derives from a woman in her 30s in good health and CMV-seronegative. In nucleotides, the CDR3 is TGTGCCAGCAGCTTGCGGAGCACTAGCACAGATACGCAGTATTTT. Translated: CASSLRSTSTDTQYF.